This T cell receptor beta chain was captured in a study of blood T cell repertoires in COVID-19. Overall study: Some COVID-19 samples were acute and others convalescent; all came from the United States, Italy and Spain.

One Seattle source followed patients from active infection through their disease course. Source study methods: Reference gene primer amplification gave nucleated cell count estimates. The data were produced by immunoSEQ multiplex PCR, yet TCRdb's version contains in-frame clones alone and is incomplete. V and J calls and clone size are given by that table; D and trimming were obtained from the DNA. The sample lists about 130,000 clones, around nine tenths occurring once. The sample comprised peripheral blood. The source is a man aged 55-75 years with COVID-19, enrolled during active disease.

This CDR3 is CASGTDEKLFF. The CDR3 nucleotides read TGTGCCAGCGGAACAGATGAAAAACTGTTTTTT. The chain has TRBV2 and TRBJ1-4; D is unclear. Germline V gives CDR1 SNHLY, CDR2 FYNNEI. Deletions cut 8 bases from V and 6 bases from J, with 7 bases between. CDR3 size: 11 residues.